The present entry profiles one T cell receptor beta chain with its context. This sample is part of a study of tumor-infiltrating lymphocytes in localized non-small cell lung cancer. Overall study context: The cohort mixed smokers and never-smokers, several histologies, and some post-neoadjuvant-chemotherapy samples.

Germline CDR1 and CDR2: SGHTA and FQGNSA. There are 17 residues in the CDR3. Trimming took 5 bases from V and 1 from J, leaving 15 bases between them. Produced via immunoSEQ multiplex PCR; TCRdb's table is partial and in-frame only. The sample contains 7,500 to 9,500 clones, around 81% of which appear only once. The clonotype comes from a human donor with non-small cell lung cancer. V gene TRBV7-2 combines with J gene TRBJ2-6; D is perhaps TRBD2 (6 bases). The sequencing sample was made of uninvolved lung tissue not adjacent to the tumor. CDR3 nucleotide sequence: TGTGCCAGCAGCCTGGAGGGTATAGGGTCTGGGGCCAACGTCCTGACTTTC. Its translation is CASSLEGIGSGANVLTF.